Listed below are T cell receptor beta chains from one sample, sequenced in a study of cytomegalovirus exposure and HLA in healthy donors. Sequencing was performed with immunoSEQ multiplex PCR; in TCRdb, only in-frame clones are kept and a portion is missing. This sample has some 90,000 clones, with about four fifths found just once. Sequencing was done on a sample of PBMCs. The receptor source for this set is a man over 45 in good health and CMV-seropositive. Both conserved end residues are part of each CDR3. A D gene is named only where the DNA matches it firmly. For some rows the clone size is stated as once, few or many, or as a class when expanded; others skip it.

>TRBJ2-1|TRBD1|TRBV5-1|.
TGCGCCAGCAGCGATGGGGACAGCTTTGATGAGCAGTTCTTC
CASSDGDSFDEQFF
>TRBJ1-6|TRBD1|TRBV6-1|.
TGTGCCAGCAGTGAAGCCAGGGGGGATTCACCCCTCCACTTT
CASSEARGDSPLHF
>TRBJ2-7|TRBD2|TRBV7-9|.
TGTTCCAGCAGCTTAGATGGGACTAGCGTATACGAGCAGTACTTC
CSSSLDGTSVYEQYF
>TRBJ2-1|TRBD2|TRBV6-5|.
TGTGCCAGCAGCCGCACTAGCGGCGGTGAGCAGTTCTTC
CASSRTSGGEQFF
>TRBJ2-3|.|TRBV12-5|.
TGTGCTAGTGGTTTGGTCCAAGATGGGCTGGCGCACACAGATACGCAGTATTTT
CASGLVQDGLAHTDTQYF
>TRBJ2-7|.|TRBV5-5|.
TGTGCCAGCACCACAGGGTCCTACGAGCAGTACTTC
CASTTGSYEQYF
>TRBJ2-1|TRBD1|TRBV10-3|.
TGTGCCATCAAAAACTCGGGACAGGGACGGGATGAGCAGTTCTTC
CAIKNSGQGRDEQFF
>TRBJ2-3|TRBD1|TRBV2|.
TGTGCCAGCGATGCGGACAGGGATCTAGGTACGCAGTATTTT
CASDADRDLGTQYF
>TRBJ2-7|.|TRBV4-3|few
TGCGCCAGCAGCCAAGCCGAAGGGGTTCCTTACTACGAGCAGTACTTC
CASSQAEGVPYYEQYF
>TRBJ1-3|TRBD1|TRBV11-2|.
TGTGCCAGCAGCTGGGGACAGGCGAACGGAAACACCATATATTTT
CASSWGQANGNTIYF
>TRBJ2-7|.|TRBV11-2|.
TGTGCCAGCAGCTTAGATTGGAGCTACGAGCAGTACTTC
CASSLDWSYEQYF
>TRBJ1-1|TRBD1|TRBV29-1|.
TGCAGCGTTGCGACAGGGGGGAACACTGAAGCTTTCTTT
CSVATGGNTEAFF
>TRBJ1-1|.|TRBV29-1|.
TGCAGCGTTGAAGATCCGACGGAGCACACTGAAGCTTTCTTT
CSVEDPTEHTEAFF
>TRBJ1-2|.|TRBV6-1|.
TGTGCCAGCAGTGAACAGGGATTCTATGACTATGGCTACACCTTC
CASSEQGFYDYGYTF
>TRBJ2-7|TRBD2|TRBV7-2|.
TGTGCCAGCAGCTTATTGGCGGGAGTTGCCTACGAGCAGTACTTC
CASSLLAGVAYEQYF
>TRBJ1-2|TRBD1|TRBV6-1|.
TGTGCCAGCAGAACCTCAATCGGGACAGGGAGTGGCTACACCTTC
CASRTSIGTGSGYTF
>TRBJ2-2|.|TRBV6-4|few
TGTGCCAGCAGTGGAGGGAACGACGGCACCGGGGAGCTGTTTTTT
CASSGGNDGTGELFF
>TRBJ2-7|TRBD2|TRBV27|.
TGTGCCAGCAGTTTTCGAGTCACAGCGGGGGTGGTCTACGAGCAGTACTTC
CASSFRVTAGVVYEQYF
>TRBJ1-5|.|TRBV30|.
TGTGCCTGGAGTGTAAAAAGGACAGCCCTTTATCAGCCCCAGCATTTT
CAWSVKRTALYQPQHF
>TRBJ2-4|.|TRBV20-1|.
TGCAGTGCTAGTATTCTCGGTGGGCTCCACTTC
CSASILGGLHF
>TRBJ2-2|.|TRBV5-4|.
TGTGCCAGCAGCCCACAGGGTCCCGGGGAGCTGTTTTTT
CASSPQGPGELFF
>TRBJ2-7|.|TRBV6-5|.
TGTGCCAGCAGTTACTCCCGTGGGAGAGGAAACGAGCAGTACTTC
CASSYSRGRGNEQYF
>TRBJ2-2|TRBD2|TRBV11-2|.
TGTGCCAGCAGCGATCCGGGACTAGCAGCCGGAGACACCGGGGAGCTGTTTTTT
CASSDPGLAAGDTGELFF
>TRBJ2-7|TRBD2|TRBV9|.
TGTGCCAGCAGCGTAGCGGCGGGAGGCCACACAAACGAGCAGTACTTC
CASSVAAGGHTNEQYF
>TRBJ2-1|TRBD2|TRBV4-1|.
TGCGCCAGCAGCCTTTTAGCGGGAATGGAGGGGGGCGAGCAGTTCTTC
CASSLLAGMEGGEQFF
>TRBJ2-2|.|TRBV9|few
TGTGCCAGCAATAGGAGGGAAGTTGACACCGGGGAGCTGTTTTTT
CASNRREVDTGELFF
>TRBJ2-7|TRBD1|TRBV6-1|.
TGTGCCAGCAGTATAGCTGGGACAGGGAACTACGAGCAGTACTTC
CASSIAGTGNYEQYF
>TRBJ2-7|TRBD2|TRBV7-9|.
TGTGCCAGTAGCTTAAAGGCGGCTGGGACTAGGGGCTACGAGCAGTACTTC
CASSLKAAGTRGYEQYF
>TRBJ2-1|.|TRBV5-4|.
TGTGCCAGCAGCTTGGCTAGGGGGGGTGAGCAGTTCTTC
CASSLARGGEQFF
>TRBJ2-7|TRBD2|TRBV9|.
TGTGCCAGCAGCAGGAGGACTAGCGGGTCCTACGAGCAGTACTTC
CASSRRTSGSYEQYF
>TRBJ2-7|TRBD2|TRBV4-1|.
TGCGCCAGCAGCCAAGACGGGACTAGCGGGAGCTCCTACGAGCAGTACTTC
CASSQDGTSGSSYEQYF
>TRBJ1-4|.|TRBV5-1|.
TGCGCCAGCAGCTCGCTGGGACACCCTGCAACTAATGAAAAACTGTTTTTT
CASSSLGHPATNEKLFF
>TRBJ1-1|.|TRBV14|once
TGTGCCAGCAGCGAGACGGGGACTGAAGCTTTCTTT
CASSETGTEAFF
>TRBJ2-1|.|TRBV14|few
TGTGCCAGCAGCCAACTAGCCAATGAGCAGTTCTTC
CASSQLANEQFF
>TRBJ2-7|TRBD2|TRBV6-5|.
TGTGCCAGCAGTAACTACCTACTAGCGGGAGGATACGAGCAGTACTTC
CASSNYLLAGGYEQYF
>TRBJ2-5|.|TRBV12-5|.
TGTGCTTCTAGCTTGAAAGAGACCCAGTACTTC
CASSLKETQYF
>TRBJ1-4|.|TRBV4-1|.
TGCGCCAGCAGCCCGACCCGACGGACAGCCGTTAATGAAAAACTGTTTTTT
CASSPTRRTAVNEKLFF
>TRBJ2-7|.|TRBV19|.
TGTGCCAGTAGTTTTATGACAGCAAACGAGCAGTACTTC
CASSFMTANEQYF
>TRBJ2-2|TRBD2|TRBV7-9|.
TGTGCCAGCAGCTTCTTAGTAGCGGGGGCGAACACCGGGGAGCTGTTTTTT
CASSFLVAGANTGELFF
>TRBJ2-3|.|TRBV2|.
TGTGCCAGCAGAAAAGGGGCAGGAAGCACAGATACGCAGTATTTT
CASRKGAGSTDTQYF
>TRBJ2-3|.|TRBV7-9|.
TGTGCCAGCAGCCAGGCAGATACGCAGTATTTT
CASSQADTQYF
>TRBJ2-6|.|TRBV5-4|.
TGTGCCAGCAGCCCCCAGGAGGAGGGGGGGTCTGGGGCCAACGGCCTGACTTTC
CASSPQEEGGSGANGLTF
>TRBJ2-3|TRBD2|TRBV7-9|.
TGTGCCAGCAGCTTAGTTGGTAGCGGGACAGATACGCAGTATTTT
CASSLVGSGTDTQYF
>TRBJ2-1|.|TRBV6-5|.
TGTGCCAGCAGTTACGGGCCAGCAAGTATCAATGAGCAGTTCTTC
CASSYGPASINEQFF
>TRBJ1-2|TRBD1|TRBV30|.
TGTGCCTGGGACAGGGAACTTCAGGGCTACACCTTC
CAWDRELQGYTF
>TRBJ2-5|.|TRBV6-6|.
TGTGCCAGCATTTTATGGGCGGGATTAGTTGAGACCCAGTACTTC
CASILWAGLVETQYF
>TRBJ1-1|TRBD1|TRBV5-1|.
TGCGCCAGCAGCTTGGGTCAGGGGGTCGACACTGAAGCTTTCTTT
CASSLGQGVDTEAFF
>TRBJ2-7|TRBD2|TRBV30|.
TGTGCCTGGAGTGACCTCTTTCGGGAGGGGACCTACGAGCAGTACTTC
CAWSDLFREGTYEQYF
>TRBJ1-5|.|TRBV6-1|.
TGTGCCAGCAGCTCGTCCGTTTATCAGCCCCAGCATTTT
CASSSSVYQPQHF
>TRBJ2-6|.|TRBV7-2|.
TGTGCCAGCAGCTTAGACGGGACTGGGGCCAACGTCCTGACTTTC
CASSLDGTGANVLTF